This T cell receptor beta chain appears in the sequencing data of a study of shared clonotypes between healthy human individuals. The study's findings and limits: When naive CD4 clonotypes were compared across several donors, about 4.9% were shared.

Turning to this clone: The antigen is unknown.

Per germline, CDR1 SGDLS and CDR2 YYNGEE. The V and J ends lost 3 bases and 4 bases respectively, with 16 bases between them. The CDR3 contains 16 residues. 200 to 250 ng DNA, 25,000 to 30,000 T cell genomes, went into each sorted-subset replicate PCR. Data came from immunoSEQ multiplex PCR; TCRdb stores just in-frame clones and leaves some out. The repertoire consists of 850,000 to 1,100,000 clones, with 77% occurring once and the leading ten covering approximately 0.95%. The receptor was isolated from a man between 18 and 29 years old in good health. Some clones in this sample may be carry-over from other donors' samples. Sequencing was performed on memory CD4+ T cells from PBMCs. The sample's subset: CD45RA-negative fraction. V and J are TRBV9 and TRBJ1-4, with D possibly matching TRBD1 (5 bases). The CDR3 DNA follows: TGTGCCAGCAGCGGACTCGGGGGGGTTAGTAATGAAAAACTGTTTTTT. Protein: CASSGLGGVSNEKLFF.